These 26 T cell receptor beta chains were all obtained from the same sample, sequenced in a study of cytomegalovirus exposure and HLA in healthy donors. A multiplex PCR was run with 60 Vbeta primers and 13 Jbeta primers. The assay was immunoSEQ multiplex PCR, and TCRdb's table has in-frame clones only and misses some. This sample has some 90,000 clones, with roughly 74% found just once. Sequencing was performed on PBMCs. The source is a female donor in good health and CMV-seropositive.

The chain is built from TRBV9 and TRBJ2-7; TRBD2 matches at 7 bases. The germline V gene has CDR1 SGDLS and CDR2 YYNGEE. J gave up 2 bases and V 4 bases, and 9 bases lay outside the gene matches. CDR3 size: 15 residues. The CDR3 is CASSLGGRAPYEQYF. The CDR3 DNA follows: TGTGCCAGCAGCCTAGGAGGGAGGGCCCCCTACGAGCAGTACTTC.

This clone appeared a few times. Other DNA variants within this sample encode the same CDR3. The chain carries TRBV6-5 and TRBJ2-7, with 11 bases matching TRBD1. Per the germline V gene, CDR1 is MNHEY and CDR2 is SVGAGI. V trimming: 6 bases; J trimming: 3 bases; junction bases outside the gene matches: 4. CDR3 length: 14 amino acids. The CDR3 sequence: CASRRGTGGYEQYF. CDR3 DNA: TGTGCCAGCAGACGGGGGACAGGGGGCTACGAGCAGTACTTC.

The CDR3 region has the DNA TGTGCCAGTTCTTCTCTTCAAAGCGGGGCCGGACAGCCCCAGCATTTT. Protein product: CASSSLQSGAGQPQHF. The chain employs TRBV19 and TRBJ1-5; TRBD1 is a possible D gene (5 bases). This CDR3 comprises 16 residues. V lost 8 bases and J 7 bases, leaving 24 bases between the germline ends. Germline CDR1 and CDR2: LNHDA and SQIVND (reference sequence). Looking up the rest from reference TRBV19 and TRBJ1-5 gives the full variable domain: DGGITQSPKYLFRKEGQNVTLSCEQNLNHDAMYWYRQDPGQGLRLIYYSQIVNDFQKGDIAEGYSVSREKKESFPLTVTSAQKNPTAFYLCASSSLQSGAGQPQHFGDGTRLSIL.

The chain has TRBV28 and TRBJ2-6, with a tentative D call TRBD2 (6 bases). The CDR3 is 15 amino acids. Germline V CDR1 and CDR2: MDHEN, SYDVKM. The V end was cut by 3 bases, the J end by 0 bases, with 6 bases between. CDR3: CASSLGGSGANVLTF. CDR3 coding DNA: TGTGCCAGCAGTTTGGGGGGCTCTGGGGCCAACGTCCTGACTTTC.

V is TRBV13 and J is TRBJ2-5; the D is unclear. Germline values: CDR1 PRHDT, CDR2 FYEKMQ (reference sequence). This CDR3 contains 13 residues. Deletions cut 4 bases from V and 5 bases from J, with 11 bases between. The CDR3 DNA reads TGTGCCAGCAGCTCACAGTCGCCCGAGACCCAGTACTTC. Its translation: CASSSQSPETQYF.

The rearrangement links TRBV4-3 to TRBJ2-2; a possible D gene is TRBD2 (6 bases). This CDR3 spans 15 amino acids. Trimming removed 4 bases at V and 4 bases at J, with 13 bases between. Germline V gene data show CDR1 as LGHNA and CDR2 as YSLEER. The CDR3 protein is CASSPREIGTGELFF. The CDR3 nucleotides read TGCGCCAGCAGCCCACGGGAGATCGGCACCGGGGAGCTGTTTTTT.

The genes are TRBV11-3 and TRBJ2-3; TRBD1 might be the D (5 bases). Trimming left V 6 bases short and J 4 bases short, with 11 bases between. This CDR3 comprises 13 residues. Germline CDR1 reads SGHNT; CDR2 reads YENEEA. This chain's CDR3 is CASSYDSPDTQYF. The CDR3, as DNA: TGTGCCAGCAGTTACGACAGCCCAGATACGCAGTATTTT.

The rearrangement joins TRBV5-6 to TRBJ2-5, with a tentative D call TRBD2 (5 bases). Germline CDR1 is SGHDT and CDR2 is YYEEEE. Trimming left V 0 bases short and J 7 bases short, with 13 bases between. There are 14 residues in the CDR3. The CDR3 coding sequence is TGTGCCAGCAGCTTGGAACCCGACGCGGGGACCCAGTACTTC. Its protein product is CASSLEPDAGTQYF.

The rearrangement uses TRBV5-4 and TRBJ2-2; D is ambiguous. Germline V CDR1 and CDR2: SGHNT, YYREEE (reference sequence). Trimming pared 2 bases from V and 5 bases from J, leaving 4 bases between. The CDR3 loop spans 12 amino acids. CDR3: CASSFQTGELFF. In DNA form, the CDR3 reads TGTGCCAGCAGCTTCCAAACCGGGGAGCTGTTTTTT. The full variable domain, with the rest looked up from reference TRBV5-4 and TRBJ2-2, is ETGVTQSPTHLIKTRGQQVTLRCSSQSGHNTVSWYQQALGQGPQFIFQYYREEENGRGNFPPRFSGLQFPNYSSELNVNALELDDSALYLCASSFQTGELFFGEGSRLTVL.

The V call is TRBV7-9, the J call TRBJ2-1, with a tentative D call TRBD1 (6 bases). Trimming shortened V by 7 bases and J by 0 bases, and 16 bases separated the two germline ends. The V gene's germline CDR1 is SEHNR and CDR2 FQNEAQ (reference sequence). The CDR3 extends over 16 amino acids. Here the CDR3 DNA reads TGTGCCAGCACCCGATACAGGGTTAGCTCCTACAATGAGCAGTTCTTC. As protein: CASTRYRVSSYNEQFF.

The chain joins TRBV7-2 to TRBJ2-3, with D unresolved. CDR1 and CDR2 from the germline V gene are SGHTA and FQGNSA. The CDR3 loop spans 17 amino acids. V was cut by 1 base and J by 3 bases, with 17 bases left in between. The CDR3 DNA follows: TGTGCCAGCAGCTTAGTGTCCGGAACGAGCAGGACAGATACGCAGTATTTT. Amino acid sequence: CASSLVSGTSRTDTQYF.

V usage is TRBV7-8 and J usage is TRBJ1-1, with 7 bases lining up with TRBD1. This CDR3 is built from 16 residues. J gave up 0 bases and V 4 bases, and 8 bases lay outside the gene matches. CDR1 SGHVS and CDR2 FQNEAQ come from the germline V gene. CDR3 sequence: CASSSWTGGMNTEAFF. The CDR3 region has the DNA TGTGCCAGCAGCTCTTGGACAGGCGGGATGAACACTGAAGCTTTCTTT.

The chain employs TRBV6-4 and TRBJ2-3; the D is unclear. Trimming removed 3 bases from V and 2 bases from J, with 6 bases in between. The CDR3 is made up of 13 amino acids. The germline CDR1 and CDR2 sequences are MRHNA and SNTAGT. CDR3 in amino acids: CASSESPTDTQYF. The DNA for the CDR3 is TGTGCCAGCAGTGAGTCTCCCACAGATACGCAGTATTTT.

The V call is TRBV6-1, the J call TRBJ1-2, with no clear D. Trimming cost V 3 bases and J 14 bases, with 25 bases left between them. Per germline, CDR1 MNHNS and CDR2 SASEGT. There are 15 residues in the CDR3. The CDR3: CASSDVDAGPGVKTF. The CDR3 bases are TGTGCCAGCAGTGACGTTGACGCGGGTCCTGGGGTGAAGACCTTC.

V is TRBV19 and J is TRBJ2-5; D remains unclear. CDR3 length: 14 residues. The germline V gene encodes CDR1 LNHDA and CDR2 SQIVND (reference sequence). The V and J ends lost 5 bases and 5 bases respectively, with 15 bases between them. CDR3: CASSDGGTVETQYF. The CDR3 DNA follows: TGTGCCAGTAGTGACGGCGGCACCGTGGAGACCCAGTACTTC.

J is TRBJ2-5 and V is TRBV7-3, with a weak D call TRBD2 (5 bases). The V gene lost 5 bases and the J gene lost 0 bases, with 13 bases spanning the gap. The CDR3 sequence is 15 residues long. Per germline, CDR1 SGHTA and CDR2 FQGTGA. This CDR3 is CASSRRTGNQETQYF. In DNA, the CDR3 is TGTGCCAGCAGCCGGAGGACGGGAAACCAAGAGACCCAGTACTTC.

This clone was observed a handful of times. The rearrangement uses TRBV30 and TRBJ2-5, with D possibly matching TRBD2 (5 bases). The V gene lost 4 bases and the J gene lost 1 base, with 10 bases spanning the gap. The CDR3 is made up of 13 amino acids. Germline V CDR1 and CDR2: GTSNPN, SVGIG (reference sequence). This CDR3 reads CAWTGRAQETQYF. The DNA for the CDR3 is TGTGCCTGGACCGGGCGGGCCCAAGAGACCCAGTACTTC.

The CDR3 bases are TGTGCCAGCAGTCCCGCCTCCGGGACAGGAGGGGAGACCCAGTACTTC. Its protein is CASSPASGTGGETQYF. This sequence joins TRBV7-2 and TRBJ2-5; TRBD1 matches 8 bases. CDR3 size: 16 residues. The germline V gene has CDR1 SGHTA and CDR2 FQGNSA. The V and J ends lost 6 bases and 5 bases, in that order; junction bases with no gene match: 14.

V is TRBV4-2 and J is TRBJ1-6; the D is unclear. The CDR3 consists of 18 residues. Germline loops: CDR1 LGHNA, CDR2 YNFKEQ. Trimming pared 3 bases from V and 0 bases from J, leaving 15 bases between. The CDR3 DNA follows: TGTGCCAGCAGCCACGCCCGGTCCCAGCGCTCCTATAATTCACCCCTCCACTTT. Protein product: CASSHARSQRSYNSPLHF.

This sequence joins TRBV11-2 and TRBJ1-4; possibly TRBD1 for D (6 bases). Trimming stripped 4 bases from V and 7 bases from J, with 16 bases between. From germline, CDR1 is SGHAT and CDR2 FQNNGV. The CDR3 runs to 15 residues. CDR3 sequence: CASSYLTGFGEKLFF. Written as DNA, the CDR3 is TGTGCCAGCAGCTACCTGACAGGATTCGGTGAAAAACTGTTTTTT. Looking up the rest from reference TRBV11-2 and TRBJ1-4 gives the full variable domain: EAGVAQSPRYKIIEKRQSVAFWCNPISGHATLYWYQQILGQGPKLLIQFQNNGVVDDSQLPKDRFSAERLKGVDSTLKIQPAKLEDSAVYLCASSYLTGFGEKLFFGSGTQLSVL.

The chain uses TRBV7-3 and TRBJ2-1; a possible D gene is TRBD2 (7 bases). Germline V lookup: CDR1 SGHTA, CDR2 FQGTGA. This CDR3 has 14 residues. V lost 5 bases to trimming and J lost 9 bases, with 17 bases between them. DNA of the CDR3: TGTGCCAGCAGCCCCGCGCGGGGGCGGGGTGAGCAGTTCTTC. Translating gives CASSPARGRGEQFF. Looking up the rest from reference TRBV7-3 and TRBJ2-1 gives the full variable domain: GAGVSQTPSNKVTEKGKYVELRCDPISGHTALYWYRQSLGQGPEFLIYFQGTGAADDSGLPNDRFFAVRPEGSVSTLKIQRTERGDSAVYLCASSPARGRGEQFFGPGTRLTVL.

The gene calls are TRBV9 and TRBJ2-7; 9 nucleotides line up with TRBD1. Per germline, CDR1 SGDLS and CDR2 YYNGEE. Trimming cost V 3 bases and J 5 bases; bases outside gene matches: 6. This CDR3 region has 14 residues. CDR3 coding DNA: TGTGCCAGCAGCGCCGGGACAGGGAGGAACGAGCAGTACTTC. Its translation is CASSAGTGRNEQYF.

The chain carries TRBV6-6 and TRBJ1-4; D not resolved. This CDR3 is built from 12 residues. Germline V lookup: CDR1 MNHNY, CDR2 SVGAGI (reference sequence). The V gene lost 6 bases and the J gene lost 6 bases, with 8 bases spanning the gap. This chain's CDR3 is CASSDIYEKLFF. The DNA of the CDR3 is TGTGCCAGCAGCGACATTTATGAAAAACTGTTTTTT.

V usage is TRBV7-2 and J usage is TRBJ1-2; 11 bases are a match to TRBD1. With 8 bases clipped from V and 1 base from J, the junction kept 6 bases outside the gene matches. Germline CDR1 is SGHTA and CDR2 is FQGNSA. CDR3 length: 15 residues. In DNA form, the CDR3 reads TGTGCCAGCGGGACAGGGGGGGATATTAACTATGGCTACACCTTC. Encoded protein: CASGTGGDINYGYTF.

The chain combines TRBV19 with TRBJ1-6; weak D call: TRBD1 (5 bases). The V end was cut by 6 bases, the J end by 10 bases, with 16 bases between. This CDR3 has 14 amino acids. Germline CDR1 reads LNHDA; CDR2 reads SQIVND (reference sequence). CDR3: CASRRSTGESPLHF. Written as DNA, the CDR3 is TGTGCCAGTAGGCGTTCAACGGGGGAATCACCCCTCCACTTT.

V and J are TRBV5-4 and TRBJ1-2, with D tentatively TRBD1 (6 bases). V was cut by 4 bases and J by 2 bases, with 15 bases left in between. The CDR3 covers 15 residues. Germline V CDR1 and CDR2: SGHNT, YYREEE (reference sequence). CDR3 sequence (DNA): TGTGCCAGCAGCCCCCACAGGGACGGGAACTATGGCTACACCTTC. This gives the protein CASSPHRDGNYGYTF.